Below are 6 T cell receptor beta chains sequenced from a single sample in a study of regulatory T cells in long-lasting Graves disease. Time point reported: newly diagnosed GD, antithyroid drugs for less than 3 months. PBMC RNA was the source of the TCR library. Combining iRepertoire HTBI primers with Arm-PCR of CDR3 regions, the authors built TCR beta libraries. Each CDR3 protein gets one entry after TCRdb re-called the multiplex PCR reads with MiXCR. The data show fewer than 400,000 distinct CDR3 sequences, with about 20% seen just once and less than 40% held by the top ten. The sample consisted of peripheral blood mononuclear cells (PBMCs), taken at new diagnosis, from a patient treated with antithyroid drugs. All receptors derive from a female donor with Graves disease.

The chain uses TRBV11-1 and TRBJ2-1, with no clear D. Germline values: CDR1 SGHAT, CDR2 FQDESV (reference sequence). This CDR3 comprises 16 residues. Trimming pared 5 bases from V and 0 bases from J, leaving 14 bases between. The CDR3 protein is CASSPGPESSYNEQFF. The CDR3 bases are TGTGCCAGCAGCCCCGGGCCGGAAAGCTCCTACAATGAGCAGTTCTTC. Full variable domain (remainder filled in from reference TRBV11-1 and TRBJ2-1): EAEVAQSPRYKITEKSQAVAFWCDPISGHATLYWYRQILGQGPELLVQFQDESVVDDSQLPKDRFSAERLKGVDSTLKIQPAELGDSAMYLCASSPGPESSYNEQFFGPGTRLTVL.

This clonotype was found many times. The rearrangement joins TRBV7-3 to TRBJ1-2, with D tentatively TRBD1 (6 bases). V gave up 5 bases and J gave up 1 base, with 23 bases separating them. The germline V gene encodes CDR1 SGHTA and CDR2 FQGTGA. The CDR3 is 18 residues long. The CDR3 bases are TGTGCCAGCAGCATACGACCCCCACAGGGCAAACGTAACTATGGCTACACCTTC. Its translation: CASSIRPPQGKRNYGYTF.

This clonotype was detected a few times. The CDR3 here is CASSPPLATSTDTQYF. Written as DNA, the CDR3 is TGTGCCAGCAGCCCCCCACTAGCGACTAGCACAGATACGCAGTATTTT. The V call is TRBV7-9, the J call TRBJ2-3; 7 nucleotides align to TRBD2. The CDR3 is made up of 16 amino acids. V was pared by 5 bases and J by 0 bases, with 8 bases of the junction left unmatched. Germline assignment: CDR1 SEHNR and CDR2 FQNEAQ (reference sequence).

This clonotype was seen a handful of times. The chain is built from TRBV5-8 and TRBJ2-2, with D maybe TRBD2 (6 bases). The CDR3 is 14 amino acids. V was shortened by 4 bases and J by 7 bases, with 14 bases between the two germline ends. CDR1 and CDR2 from the germline V gene are SGHTS and YDEGEE. The CDR3 DNA sequence: TGTGCCAGCAGCAGGGACTTCGGCAGCGGGGAGCTGTTTTTT. This translates into CASSRDFGSGELFF.

This clonotype was seen a few times. V is TRBV7-2 and J is TRBJ2-3; D tentatively reads TRBD1 or TRBD2 (7 bases each). The CDR3 length is 14 residues. The ends were cut back, 5 bases at V and 4 bases at J, with 13 bases in the middle. In germline, CDR1 is SGHTA, CDR2 FQGNSA. CDR3 region: CASSPQGGSDTQYF. CDR3 in DNA: TGTGCCAGCAGCCCTCAGGGGGGGTCAGATACGCAGTATTTT.

This clonotype was seen at least ten times. V usage is TRBV7-6 and J usage is TRBJ2-5; D unresolved. Germline lookup yields CDR1 SGHVS and CDR2 FNYEAQ. The CDR3 spans 16 residues. The V and J ends lost 4 bases and 1 base respectively, with 16 bases between them. As DNA, the CDR3 is TGTGCCAGCAGCTCCCTATTGGGTAGGACCCAAGAGACCCAGTACTTC. This translates into CASSSLLGRTQETQYF. Complete variable domain (other parts from reference TRBV7-6 and TRBJ2-5): GAGVSQSPRYKVTKRGQDVALRCDPISGHVSLYWYRQALGQGPEFLTYFNYEAQQDKSGLPNDRFSAERPEGSISTLTIQRTEQRDSAMYRCASSSLLGRTQETQYFGPGTRLLVL.